This passage covers 18 T cell receptor beta chains from one sample sequenced in a study of T cells in Graves' hyperthyroidism and ophthalmopathy. RNA transcripts provided the source from which TCR beta CDR3 regions were amplified. A first-round RT-PCR of the TCR CDR3 used the HTBI primer set. Using its own MiXCR run on the multiplex PCR reads, TCRdb lists one record per CDR3 protein. This sample yields more than 350,000 distinct CDR3 sequences, of which around 15% are seen a single time; roughly 19% belongs to the top ten. The sequencing sample was made of blood. Receptors originate from a woman aged 55-70 years with Graves' ophthalmopathy.

This clonotype was detected many times. This chain joins TRBV2 and TRBJ2-5, with D unresolved. The V and J ends lost 7 bases and 5 bases respectively, with 8 bases between them. The length of the CDR3 is 11 residues. Germline-derived CDR1 and CDR2 are SNHLY and FYNNEI. This chain's CDR3 is CASKRRETQYF. The DNA for the CDR3 is TGTGCCAGCAAGAGAAGGGAGACCCAGTACTTC.

This clonotype came up many times. The chain employs TRBV28 and TRBJ2-2, with D perhaps TRBD1 or TRBD2 (5 bases each). V shed 7 bases and J shed 7 bases, with 13 bases lying between them. Germline-derived CDR1 and CDR2 are MDHEN and SYDVKM. This CDR3 contains 13 residues. The CDR3 DNA is TGTGCCAGCAATGTGGGGGATGTCGGGGAGCTGTTTTTT. Protein sequence: CASNVGDVGELFF. Looking up the rest from reference TRBV28 and TRBJ2-2 gives the full variable domain: DVKVTQSSRYLVKRTGEKVFLECVQDMDHENMFWYRQDPGLGLRLIYFSYDVKMKEKGDIPEGYSVSREKKERFSLILESASTNQTSMYLCASNVGDVGELFFGEGSRLTVL.

The chain uses TRBV29-1 and TRBJ2-5; TRBD2 matches 12 bases. Trimming took 0 bases from V and 2 from J; bases not matched to a gene: 4. Germline CDR1 and CDR2: SQVTM and ANQGSEA. The CDR3 has 16 amino acids. The chain's CDR3 is CSVEDRLAGVQETQYF. The CDR3 DNA reads as TGCAGCGTTGAAGACCGACTAGCGGGGGTTCAAGAGACCCAGTACTTC.

This clonotype was counted many times. This CDR3 reads CASRPTGTSGIGEQFF. CDR3 nucleotides: TGTGCCAGCAGGCCCACCGGGACTAGCGGGATTGGAGAGCAGTTCTTC. The genes are TRBV12-3 or TRBV12-4 and TRBJ2-1, with 13 nucleotides matching TRBD2. J was trimmed by 10 bases and V by 6 bases; bases with no gene match: 12. The CDR3 runs to 16 residues.

V is TRBV29-1 and J is TRBJ1-2; D gene ambiguous. Trimming left V 2 bases short and J 6 bases short, with 7 bases between. The CDR3 totals 11 residues. CDR1 and CDR2 from the germline V gene are SQVTM and ANQGSEA. The CDR3 sequence: CSVEKEDGYTF. The CDR3 DNA reads TGCAGCGTTGAAAAGGAGGATGGCTACACCTTC.

This clonotype showed up many times. CDR3 sequence reads: CASSRSGDGELFF. The CDR3 nucleotides are TGTGCCAGCAGCCGGAGCGGGGACGGGGAGCTGTTTTTT. V usage is TRBV7-3 and J usage is TRBJ2-2; 7 nucleotides match TRBD2. J gave up 7 bases and V 5 bases, and 4 bases lay outside the gene matches. Germline-derived CDR1 and CDR2 are SGHTA and FQGTGA. The CDR3 runs 13 residues.

The table lists this clonotype with a few counts. The V and J genes are TRBV10-3 and TRBJ2-1, with TRBD1 as a possible D gene (5 bases). V was clipped by 6 bases and J by 3 bases, with 12 bases between them. CDR3 length equals 14 residues. The germline V gene encodes CDR1 ENHRY and CDR2 SYGVKD. The CDR3 loop is CAISQRTNYNEQFF. In DNA, the CDR3 is TGTGCCATCAGCCAGAGGACAAACTACAATGAGCAGTTCTTC.

This clonotype showed up just a few times. CDR3 protein: CSVGMGRANTGELFF. The CDR3 DNA reads as TGCAGCGTGGGGATGGGGAGGGCGAACACCGGGGAGCTGTTTTTT. V usage is TRBV29-1 and J usage is TRBJ2-2; 7 bases are a match to TRBD2. CDR3 length: 15 amino acids. Germline V gives CDR1 SQVTM, CDR2 ANQGSEA. The trim removed 6 bases at V and 0 bases at J, leaving 7 bases unmatched.

Only a few counts were recorded for this clonotype. The chain couples TRBV7-9 to TRBJ2-2; tentative D call: TRBD2 (7 bases). With 5 bases removed from V and 4 bases from J, the gap between germline ends came to 20 bases. The germline V gene has CDR1 SEHNR and CDR2 FQNEAQ (reference sequence). The CDR3 runs to 17 residues. CDR3 coding DNA: TGTGCCAGCAGCATGCCCGACGGGGGGCGTTTCACCGGGGAGCTGTTTTTT. It codes for CASSMPDGGRFTGELFF.

The sample holds many counts of this clonotype. The chain is built from TRBV20-1 and TRBJ2-7; TRBD1 might be the D (5 bases). Germline loops: CDR1 DFQATT, CDR2 SNEGSKA (reference sequence). The V gene lost 7 bases and the J gene lost 0 bases, with 16 bases spanning the gap. CDR3 length: 14 residues. The CDR3 nucleotides are TGCAGTGGAGAGAGTGACAGCAACTCCTACGAGCAGTACTTC. Encoded protein: CSGESDSNSYEQYF.

The V gene is TRBV29-1, the J gene TRBJ2-5; no clear D gene. Per germline, CDR1 SQVTM and CDR2 ANQGSEA. V was clipped by 4 bases and J by 5 bases, with 5 bases between them. This CDR3 comprises 10 residues. CDR3 in amino acids: CSVVWETQYF. CDR3 nucleotides: TGCAGCGTTGTCTGGGAGACCCAGTACTTC.

The J gene is TRBJ2-7, the V gene TRBV7-2; 7 nucleotides agree with TRBD2. The CDR3 has 15 amino acids. J gave up 3 bases and V 2 bases, and 7 bases lay outside the gene matches. From germline, CDR1 is SGHTA and CDR2 FQGNSA. Here the CDR3 reads CASSLTAGLNYEQYF. In nucleotides, the CDR3 is TGTGCCAGCAGCTTAACAGCGGGACTAAACTACGAGCAGTACTTC.

This clonotype was seen at least ten times. The chain is built from TRBV28 and TRBJ2-7; D could derive from TRBD1 or TRBD2 (6 bases each). CDR1 is MDHEN, CDR2 SYDVKM, per germline. V gave up 6 bases and J gave up 6 bases, with 18 bases separating them. The CDR3 spans 14 residues. CDR3: CASRTPGAGGEQYF. CDR3 in DNA: TGTGCCAGCAGAACCCCGGGGGCCGGAGGCGAGCAGTACTTC.

This clonotype was seen at least ten times. The chain carries TRBV30 and TRBJ2-2, with D tentatively TRBD1 (5 bases). This CDR3 is built from 14 residues. Trimming pared 0 bases from V and 4 bases from J, leaving 9 bases between. CDR1 is GTSNPN and CDR2 is SVGIG in the germline V gene (reference sequence). This CDR3 reads CAWSVGQPTGELFF. The DNA of the CDR3 is TGTGCCTGGAGTGTGGGGCAGCCCACCGGGGAGCTGTTTTTT.

The sample holds many counts of this clonotype. The chain carries TRBV30 and TRBJ2-7; D remains unclear. Germline CDR1 and CDR2: GTSNPN and SVGIG (reference sequence). The V end lost 0 bases, the J end lost 3 bases, and 3 bases lay between the germline ends. This CDR3 is built from 11 residues. In nucleotides, the CDR3 is TGTGCCTGGAGTGTGAACTACGAGCAGTACTTC. Protein sequence: CAWSVNYEQYF.

Points on this clonotype: With a much larger clone just one base away, this may be a read error. J is TRBJ2-7 and V is TRBV2; 9 bases are shared with TRBD1. V lost 10 bases to trimming and J lost 7 bases; unmatched junction nucleotides: 17. Germline lookup yields CDR1 SNHLY and CDR2 FYNNEI. The CDR3 is made up of 15 amino acids. As DNA, the CDR3 is TGTGCCACTCTACCTAAACAGGGGGCGAAAGGAGAGCAGTACTTC. It yields the protein CATLPKQGAKGEQYF.

This clonotype was seen a few times. The V and J genes are TRBV20-1 and TRBJ1-2; a possible D gene is TRBD1 (5 bases). The germline gives CDR1 DFQATT, CDR2 SNEGSKA (reference sequence). CDR3 size: 14 residues. V lost 5 bases, J lost 4 bases, and 17 bases lay in between. CDR3 bases: TGCAGTGCTCCCCAGTTGACAGCCGCCTATGGCTACACCTTC. It translates to CSAPQLTAAYGYTF.

This clonotype was counted many times. The V gene is TRBV7-9, the J gene TRBJ2-1; the D is unclear. The CDR3 spans 12 residues. Per germline, CDR1 SEHNR and CDR2 FQNEAQ (reference sequence). V was cut by 3 bases and J by 8 bases, with 8 bases left in between. The CDR3: CASSFGGHEQFF. The CDR3, as DNA: TGTGCCAGCAGCTTCGGTGGCCATGAGCAGTTCTTC.